These T cell receptor beta chains were read from a single sample in a study of cytomegalovirus exposure and HLA in healthy donors. The protocol was immunoSEQ multiplex PCR, while the TCRdb copy is restricted to in-frame clones and leaves out a portion. The sample holds about 140,000 clones, more than 8% seen once. Sequencing used PBMCs. The receptors were gathered from a man in his fifties or sixties in good health and CMV-seronegative. The CDR3 runs from the conserved cysteine through the conserved F or W. The listing skips clone size in some rows; elsewhere it reads once, few, many or a size class.

J | size | V | CDR3
TRBJ1-1 | few | TRBV6-6 | CASSYEGFGTEAFF
TRBJ2-1 | . | TRBV2 | CASRDRGYNEQFF
TRBJ2-7 | few | TRBV27 | CASSPNTGLSYEQYF
TRBJ1-2 | few | TRBV5-1 | CASSLGEGGYGYTF
TRBJ2-3 | few | TRBV6-5 | CASTEGRGADTQYF
TRBJ2-5 | . | TRBV7-9 | CASSRTGETQYF
TRBJ1-2 | . | TRBV11-2 | CASSPTGGVYGYTF
TRBJ1-1 | . | TRBV5-4 | CASSFQGGNTEAFF
TRBJ1-1 | . | TRBV27 | CASSLKRGTKTEAFF
TRBJ2-1 | . | TRBV7-8 | CASSLVWGRSGLQKGNEQFF
TRBJ2-2 | . | TRBV29-1 | CSVEIGGNTGELFF
TRBJ2-7 | few | TRBV5-1 | CASRSGDLSFYEQYF
TRBJ1-1 | . | TRBV19 | CASTGGQGNTEAFF
TRBJ2-7 | few | TRBV29-1 | CSVVGGWAGYEQYF
TRBJ1-5 | . | TRBV27 | CASSPAPTGYYSNQPQHF
TRBJ1-1 | few | TRBV6-5 | CASTTQGQRNTEAFF
TRBJ2-6 | . | TRBV19 | CASMEGRTGANVLTF
TRBJ2-7 | . | TRBV7-9 | CASSSNPTSGGQYF
TRBJ2-2 | . | TRBV11-2 | CASRRTGANTGELFF
TRBJ2-7 | . | TRBV6-5 | CASSYESSGYYEQYF
TRBJ1-5 | . | TRBV6-1 | CASSFNLRQLQHF
TRBJ2-7 | . | TRBV5-4 | CASSFGAYEQYF
TRBJ2-1 | . | TRBV5-6 | CASSFTGIRSYNEQFF
TRBJ1-5 | few | TRBV4-1 | CASSPNPGGASQPQHF
TRBJ2-7 | few | TRBV10-1 | CASIPSAGQDYEQYF
TRBJ2-7 | few | TRBV18 | CASSPPGGGSSEQYF
TRBJ2-3 | few | TRBV14 | CASSQDPLAAIPDTQYF